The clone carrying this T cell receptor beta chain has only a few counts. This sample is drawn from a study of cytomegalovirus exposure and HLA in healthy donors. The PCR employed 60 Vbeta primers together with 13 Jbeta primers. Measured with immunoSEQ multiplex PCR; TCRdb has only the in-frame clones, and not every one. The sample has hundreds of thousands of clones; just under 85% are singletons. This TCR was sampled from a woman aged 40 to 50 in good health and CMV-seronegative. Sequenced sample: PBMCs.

The CDR3, as DNA: TGTGCCATCAGTGACGGCAGGGGACAGGGAACGAGGTCTGAAGCTTTCTTT. Translating it yields CAISDGRGQGTRSEAFF. This chain uses TRBV10-3 with TRBJ1-1; 9 nucleotides match TRBD1. J lost 6 bases, V lost 3 bases, and 14 bases had no gene match. Per the germline V gene, CDR1 is ENHRY and CDR2 is SYGVKD. The CDR3 consists of 17 residues.